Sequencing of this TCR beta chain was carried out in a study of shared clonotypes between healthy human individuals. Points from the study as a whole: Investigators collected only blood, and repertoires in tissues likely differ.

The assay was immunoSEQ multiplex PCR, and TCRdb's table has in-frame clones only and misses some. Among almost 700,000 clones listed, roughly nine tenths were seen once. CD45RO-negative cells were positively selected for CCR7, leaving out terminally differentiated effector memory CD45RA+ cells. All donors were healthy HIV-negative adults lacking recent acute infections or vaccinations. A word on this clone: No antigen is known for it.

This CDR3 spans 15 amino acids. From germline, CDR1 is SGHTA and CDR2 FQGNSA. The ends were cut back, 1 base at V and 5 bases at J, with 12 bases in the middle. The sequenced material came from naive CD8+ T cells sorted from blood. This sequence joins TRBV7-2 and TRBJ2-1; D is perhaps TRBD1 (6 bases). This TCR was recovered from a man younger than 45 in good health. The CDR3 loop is CASSLGTVWDNEQFF. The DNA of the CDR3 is TGTGCCAGCAGCTTAGGGACAGTGTGGGACAATGAGCAGTTCTTC.